These T cell receptor beta chains were read from a single sample in a study of naive and memory T cell subsets. TCRdb passed the UMI-ligation and nested PCR reads through MiXCR, listing each CDR3 protein once. The sample includes over 100,000 distinct CDR3 sequences, over 30% seen only once; the top ten take roughly 0.9%. The sequenced sample consisted of central memory CD4+ T cells from blood. Receptors were obtained from a human donor in good health. The CDR3 runs from the conserved cysteine through the conserved F or W. Each record gives: clone size, J gene, V gene, D gene, CDR3 DNA, CDR3 protein. The D gene is left open where the match is weak. Size is omitted from some rows. Given values are once, few, many or a class for expanded clones.

abundance: NA
j_gene: TRBJ2-6
v_gene: TRBV27
d_gene: NA
CDR3nt: TGTGCCAGCAGTTATCTGACTAGGCCCTCTGGGGCCAACGTCCTGACTTTC
CDR3aa: CASSYLTRPSGANVLTF

abundance: NA
j_gene: TRBJ1-5
v_gene: TRBV19
d_gene: TRBD1
CDR3nt: TGTGCCAGTAGTTTCGGGACAGGCTTTGCGCCCCAGCATTTT
CDR3aa: CASSFGTGFAPQHF

abundance: few
j_gene: TRBJ2-7
v_gene: TRBV20-1
d_gene: TRBD1
CDR3nt: TGCAGTGCGGACAGGGTCGAGGAGCAGTACTTC
CDR3aa: CSADRVEEQYF

abundance: NA
j_gene: TRBJ2-6
v_gene: TRBV5-1
d_gene: NA
CDR3nt: TGCGCCAGCAGCTGGGGGGGGGCCTCTGGGGCCAACGTCCTGACTTTC
CDR3aa: CASSWGGASGANVLTF

abundance: NA
j_gene: TRBJ2-1
v_gene: TRBV14
d_gene: NA
CDR3nt: TGTGCCAGCAGTCTCGAACAGGGTAATGAGCAGTTCTTC
CDR3aa: CASSLEQGNEQFF

abundance: many
j_gene: TRBJ2-5
v_gene: TRBV12-3/TRBV12-4
d_gene: NA
CDR3nt: TGTGCCAGCAGTTCCGCTTCTAGTTCTGGGAAGAGACCCCAGTACTTC
CDR3aa: CASSSASSSGKRPQYF

abundance: few
j_gene: TRBJ2-1
v_gene: TRBV6-1
d_gene: TRBD2
CDR3nt: TGTGCCAGCGGACTAGCTCTATCCTACAATGAGCAGTTCTTC
CDR3aa: CASGLALSYNEQFF

abundance: few
j_gene: TRBJ2-5
v_gene: TRBV18
d_gene: NA
CDR3nt: TGTGCCAGCTCACCACTTGGGGAGACAAACAGTATCCAAGAGACCCAGTACTTC
CDR3aa: CASSPLGETNSIQETQYF

abundance: NA
j_gene: TRBJ1-2
v_gene: TRBV5-1
d_gene: TRBD1
CDR3nt: TGCGCCAGCAGCTTGGAGACAGGGGATGGAGGCTACACCTTC
CDR3aa: CASSLETGDGGYTF

abundance: few
j_gene: TRBJ2-1
v_gene: TRBV12-3/TRBV12-4
d_gene: NA
CDR3nt: TGTGCCAGCAGTTTTATTTGGGGCAATACCTACAATGAGCAGTTCTTC
CDR3aa: CASSFIWGNTYNEQFF

abundance: many
j_gene: TRBJ2-3
v_gene: TRBV5-6
d_gene: TRBD2
CDR3nt: TGTGCCAGCAGCTTGCCAGCGGGACGCACAGATACGCAGTATTTT
CDR3aa: CASSLPAGRTDTQYF

abundance: NA
j_gene: TRBJ2-5
v_gene: TRBV28
d_gene: NA
CDR3nt: TGTGCCAGCAGTGCGGCGGGGATCCAAGAGACCCAGTACTTC
CDR3aa: CASSAAGIQETQYF